This TCR beta chain was recovered during a study of shared clonotypes between healthy human individuals. Study information: Samples came from two female and a few male donors aged 18 to 49.

Every donor, a Caucasian adult, lived in Nashville, Tennessee. In the original workflow: Because ImmunoSEQ provided only junction sequences with no quality scores, the filtering differed. This table comes from immunoSEQ multiplex PCR, and its TCRdb copy is limited to in-frame clones, with some not included. V and J calls and clone size are those listed in that table; D and trimming were worked out from the DNA. The repertoire includes more than 2 million clones, 85% to 95% of them detected once, and 0.13% sits in the top ten. CDR1 and CDR2 from the germline V gene are MNHNS and SASEGT. This CDR3 has 15 amino acids. V was cut by 6 bases and J by 0 bases, with 12 bases left in between. This clone came up once.

Sequencing used naive CD4+ T cells sorted from blood. Subset of the sample: CD45RA+ positively selected. This clonotype originated in a man aged 18 to 29 in good health. The V gene is TRBV6-1, the J gene TRBJ1-3; D is possibly TRBD1 (5 bases). CDR3 region: CASSAGPNSGNTIYF. The CDR3 region has the DNA TGTGCCAGCAGCGCGGGACCGAACTCTGGAAACACCATATATTTT.